This TCR beta chain was profiled in a study of molecular identifiers for immune sequencing clone quantification. TCRdb reprocessed the PCR reads via MiXCR and lists one record per CDR3 protein. The table lists approximately 550,000 distinct CDR3 sequences, about a quarter of them singletons. This clonotype was counted many times. Its antigen remains unidentified. Looked up from germline, CDR1 is LNHDA and CDR2 is SQIVND (reference sequence). The CDR3 is 14 amino acids. Unmatched junction bases numbered 7, after V lost 5 bases and J lost 6 bases. The study's findings and limits: Amid one million naive cells, spiked Jurkat TCR RNA from one cell was reportedly still detectable. Over 99% of effector molecules, but under 1% in naive cells, were held by clones with more than 20 RNA copies.

V usage is TRBV19 and J usage is TRBJ2-7; TRBD1 agrees at 10 bases. Specimen: naive CD8+ T cells from blood, with Jurkat cell RNA spiked in. Noted subset: FACS-sorted CD8+CD4-CCR7+CD45RA+ naive T cells. The receptor was derived from a human donor in good health. Some libraries in this study had Jurkat cell RNA spiked in. The CDR3 protein is CASSPGQGDFEQYF. DNA for the CDR3: TGTGCCAGTAGTCCCGGACAGGGGGACTTCGAGCAGTACTTC.